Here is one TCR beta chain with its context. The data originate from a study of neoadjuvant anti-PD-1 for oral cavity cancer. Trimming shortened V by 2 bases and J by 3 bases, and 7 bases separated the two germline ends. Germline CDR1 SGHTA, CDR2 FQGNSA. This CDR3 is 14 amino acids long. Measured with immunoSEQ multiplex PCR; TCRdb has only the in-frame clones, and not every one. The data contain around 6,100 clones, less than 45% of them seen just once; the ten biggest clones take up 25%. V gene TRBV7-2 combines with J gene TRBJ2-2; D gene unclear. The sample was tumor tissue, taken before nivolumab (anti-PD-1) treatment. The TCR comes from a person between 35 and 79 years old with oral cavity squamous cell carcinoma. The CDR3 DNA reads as TGTGCCAGCAGCTTATACCGTCACACCGGGGAGCTGTTTTTT. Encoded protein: CASSLYRHTGELFF.